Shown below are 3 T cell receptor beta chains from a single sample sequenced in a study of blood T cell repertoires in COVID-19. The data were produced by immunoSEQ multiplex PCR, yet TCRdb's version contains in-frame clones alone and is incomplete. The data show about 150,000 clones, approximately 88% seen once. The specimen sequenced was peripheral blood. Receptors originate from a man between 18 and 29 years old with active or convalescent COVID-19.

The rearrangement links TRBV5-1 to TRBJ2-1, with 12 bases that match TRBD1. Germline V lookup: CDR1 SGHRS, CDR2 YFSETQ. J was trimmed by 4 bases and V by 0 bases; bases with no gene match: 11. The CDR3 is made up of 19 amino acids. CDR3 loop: CASSLADPGTGGLYNEQFF. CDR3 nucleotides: TGCGCCAGCAGCTTGGCGGATCCCGGGACAGGGGGCCTTTACAATGAGCAGTTCTTC.

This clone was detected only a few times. CDR3: CASSRNRTAGNTEAFF. Written as DNA, the CDR3 is TGTGCCAGCAGCCGGAACAGGACAGCCGGGAACACTGAAGCTTTCTTT. The gene calls are TRBV7-2 and TRBJ1-1; weak D call: TRBD1 (6 bases). Germline V gene sequence: CDR1 SGHTA, CDR2 FQGNSA. The CDR3 sequence is 16 residues long. V was cut by 5 bases and J by 1 base, with 17 bases left in between.

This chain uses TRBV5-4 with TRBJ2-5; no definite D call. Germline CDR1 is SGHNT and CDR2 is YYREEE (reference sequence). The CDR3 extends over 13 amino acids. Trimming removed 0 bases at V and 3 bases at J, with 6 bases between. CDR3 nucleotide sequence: TGTGCCAGCAGCTTGGTACTGGAAGAGACCCAGTACTTC. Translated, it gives CASSLVLEETQYF. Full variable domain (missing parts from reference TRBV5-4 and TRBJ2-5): ETGVTQSPTHLIKTRGQQVTLRCSSQSGHNTVSWYQQALGQGPQFIFQYYREEENGRGNFPPRFSGLQFPNYSSELNVNALELDDSALYLCASSLVLEETQYFGPGTRLLVL.